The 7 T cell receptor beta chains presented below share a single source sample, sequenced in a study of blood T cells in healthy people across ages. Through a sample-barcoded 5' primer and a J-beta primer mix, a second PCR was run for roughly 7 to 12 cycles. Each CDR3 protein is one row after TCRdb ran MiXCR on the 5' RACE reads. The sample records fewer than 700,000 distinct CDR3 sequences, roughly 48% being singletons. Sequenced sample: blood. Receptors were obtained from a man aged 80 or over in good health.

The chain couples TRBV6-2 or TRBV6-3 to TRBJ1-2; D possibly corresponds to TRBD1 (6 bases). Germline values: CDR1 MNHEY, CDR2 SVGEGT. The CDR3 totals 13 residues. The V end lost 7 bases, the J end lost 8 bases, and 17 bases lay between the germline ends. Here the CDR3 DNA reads TGTGCCAGCACTAACAGGGATTCGGGCGGCTACACCTTC. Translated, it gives CASTNRDSGGYTF.

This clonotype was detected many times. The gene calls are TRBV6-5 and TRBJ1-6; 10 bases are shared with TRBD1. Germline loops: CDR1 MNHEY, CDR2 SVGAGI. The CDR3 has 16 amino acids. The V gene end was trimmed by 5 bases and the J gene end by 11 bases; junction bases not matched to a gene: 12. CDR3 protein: CASSPPGQGKLTPLHF. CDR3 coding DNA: TGTGCCAGCAGTCCCCCGGGACAGGGGAAATTGACACCCCTCCACTTT.

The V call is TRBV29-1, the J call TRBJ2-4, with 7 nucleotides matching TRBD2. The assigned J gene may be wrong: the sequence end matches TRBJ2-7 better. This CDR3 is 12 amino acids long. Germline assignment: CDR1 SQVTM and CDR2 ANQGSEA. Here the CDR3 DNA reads TGCAGCGTTGACCGAGCGGGGTACGAGCAGTACTTC. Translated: CSVDRAGYEQYF.

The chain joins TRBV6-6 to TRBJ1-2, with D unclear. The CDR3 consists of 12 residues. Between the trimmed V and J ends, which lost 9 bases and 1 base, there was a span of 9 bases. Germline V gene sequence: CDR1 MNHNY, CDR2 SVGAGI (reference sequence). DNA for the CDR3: TGTGCCAGTCTCGGCGGTAACTATGGCTACACCTTC. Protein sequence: CASLGGNYGYTF.

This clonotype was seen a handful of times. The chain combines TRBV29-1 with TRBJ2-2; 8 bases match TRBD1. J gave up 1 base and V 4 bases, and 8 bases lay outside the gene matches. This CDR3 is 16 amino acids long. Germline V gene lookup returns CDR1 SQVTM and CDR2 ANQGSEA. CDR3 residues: CSVGAGGTGNTGELFF. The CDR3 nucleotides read TGCAGCGTTGGAGCAGGGGGCACGGGGAACACCGGGGAGCTGTTTTTT.

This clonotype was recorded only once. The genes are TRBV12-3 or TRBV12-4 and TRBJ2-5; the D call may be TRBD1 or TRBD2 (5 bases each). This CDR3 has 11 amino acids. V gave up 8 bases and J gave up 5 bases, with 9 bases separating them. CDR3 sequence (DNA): TGTGCCAGCCGAGAGGGGGAGACCCAGTACTTC. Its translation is CASREGETQYF.

The CDR3 spells CASSPWEAYNEQFF. The CDR3 DNA reads TGTGCCAGCAGCCCCTGGGAGGCCTACAATGAGCAGTTCTTC. The chain couples TRBV3-1 to TRBJ2-1, with a tentative D call TRBD2 (6 bases). The germline V gene encodes CDR1 LGHDT and CDR2 YNNKEL (reference sequence). This CDR3 has 14 amino acids. Trimming left V 4 bases short and J 2 bases short, with 9 bases between.